Given below is one TCR beta chain in context. Its antigen is unknown. The sample comes from a study of T cell responses to AZD1222 COVID-19 vaccine. Study-wide findings and caveats: Regions 160-218 and 743-854 dominated among vaccine-associated CD4 TCRs spanning spike.

V shed 8 bases and J shed 8 bases, with 16 bases lying between them. The V gene's germline CDR1 is SNHLY and CDR2 FYNNEI. This CDR3 contains 13 residues. Here immunoSEQ multiplex PCR was the method, and the copy in TCRdb shows in-frame clones only, minus some. The data show fewer than 150,000 clones, around 91% seen once. This receptor was obtained from an adult who received the AZD1222 COVID-19 vaccine. Sequencing was performed on peripheral blood, taken 28 days after the second AZD1222 dose. V is TRBV2 and J is TRBJ2-4; D uncertain. The CDR3 region is CASQLAPPDIQYF. For the CDR3, the DNA is TGTGCCAGCCAACTGGCCCCCCCCGACATTCAGTACTTC.